The present T cell receptor beta chain was sequenced within a study of blood T cell dynamics during melanoma immunotherapy. Study-wide background: Patients with metastatic melanoma got pembrolizumab or nivolumab-ipilimumab as first-line care.

About this clone itself: As yet, its antigen is unknown.

The CDR3 has 14 residues. After removal of 6 bases from V and 4 bases from J, the junction contained 7 bases not matched to a gene. The germline CDR1 and CDR2 sequences are WNHNN and SYGVQD (reference sequence). For sorted CD8+ subsets, all extracted DNA was loaded. Method: immunoSEQ multiplex PCR; TCRdb's copy keeps in-frame clones and lacks some. The table has more than 850 clones, about three quarters seen once. Study conclusions and caveats: Immune-effector CD8+ cells best matched cell-free DNA CDR3 sequences and were most clonal.

As for time point: week 3, after first cycle of checkpoint inhibitor. The CD3+ CD4- CD8+ CD45RA- CD45RO-high CD27- CCR7- memory phenotype defined TIE cells. Sampling occurred pretreatment (T0) and at week 3 (W3), after cycle one of checkpoint blockade. Patients with prior systemic cancer treatment, concomitant immunosuppressants, or other active malignancies were excluded. This sample comprised CD8+ T cells from blood, obtained from a patient treated with checkpoint blockade. The chain couples TRBV10-1 to TRBJ2-7; 9 bases are shared with TRBD1. This clonotype was sampled from a human donor with melanoma. The CDR3 nucleotides are TGCGCCAGCAGGAAAAGGGACAGGGAATACGAGCAGTACTTC. Translating it yields CASRKRDREYEQYF.